The 25 T cell receptor beta chains below all came from one sample that was sequenced in a study of regulatory T cells in long-lasting Graves disease. Time point here: newly diagnosed GD, antithyroid drugs for less than 3 months. PBMCs provided the RNA from which the TCR library was made. Investigators prepared the TCR beta libraries by applying iRepertoire HTBI primers and Arm-PCR of CDR3 regions. TCRdb independently ran MiXCR on the multiplex PCR reads; one entry per CDR3 protein. The repertoire holds approximately 480,000 distinct CDR3 sequences, with roughly 15% as singletons. These data were likewise used in another study, on T cells in Graves' hyperthyroidism and ophthalmopathy.

The sample in question was peripheral blood mononuclear cells (PBMCs), obtained at new diagnosis, from a patient treated with antithyroid drugs. These receptors were collected from a man aged 35-49 years with Graves disease.

This clonotype was observed at least ten times. This rearrangement joins TRBV7-9 to TRBJ2-7; D gene unclear. CDR3 length: 13 residues. V was shortened by 5 bases and J by 2 bases, with 10 bases between the two germline ends. Germline CDR1 reads SEHNR; CDR2 reads FQNEAQ (reference sequence). In DNA form, the CDR3 reads TGTGCCAGCAGCCCAAGCAGCCCCTACGAGCAGTACTTC. It is translated as CASSPSSPYEQYF.

The chain carries TRBV9 and TRBJ1-1; perhaps TRBD1 as D (5 bases). Trimming removed 0 bases from V and 7 bases from J, with 13 bases in between. There are 14 residues in the CDR3. Germline CDR1 SGDLS, CDR2 YYNGEE. CDR3 protein: CASSVEPGTNEAFF. CDR3 nucleotides: TGTGCCAGCAGCGTAGAACCAGGGACCAATGAAGCTTTCTTT. Full variable domain (remainder filled in from reference TRBV9 and TRBJ1-1): DSGVTQTPKHLITATGQRVTLRCSPRSGDLSVYWYQQSLDQGLQFLIQYYNGEERAKGNILERFSAQQFPDLHSELNLSSLELGDSALYFCASSVEPGTNEAFFGQGTRLTVV.

This clonotype has at least ten counts. V and J are TRBV9 and TRBJ2-7; 8 bases map to TRBD1. In germline, CDR1 is SGDLS, CDR2 YYNGEE. There are 15 residues in the CDR3. The J segment lost 5 bases and the V segment lost 0 bases, leaving 7 bases of the junction unmatched. The CDR3 DNA follows: TGTGCCAGCAGCGTAGATGGCAGGGGGCTGCACGAGCAGTACTTC. Encoded protein: CASSVDGRGLHEQYF.

This clonotype was observed a few times. V is TRBV20-1 and J is TRBJ2-1; 10 nucleotides line up with TRBD1. Germline V lookup: CDR1 DFQATT, CDR2 SNEGSKA (reference sequence). The CDR3 spans 15 residues. The J segment lost 6 bases and the V segment lost 5 bases, leaving 10 bases of the junction unmatched. CDR3 sequence: CSALSDRGLSNEQFF. In DNA form, the CDR3 reads TGCAGTGCTCTAAGCGACAGGGGGCTTTCCAATGAGCAGTTCTTC.

The chain combines TRBV30 with TRBJ1-4; D remains unclear. Germline lookup yields CDR1 GTSNPN and CDR2 SVGIG (reference sequence). This CDR3 contains 13 residues. V gave up 2 bases and J gave up 0 bases, with 4 bases separating them. CDR3 DNA sequence: TGTGCCTGGAGTTTTGCAACTAATGAAAAACTGTTTTTT. Residues: CAWSFATNEKLFF.

This clonotype appeared many times. This sequence joins TRBV18 and TRBJ1-1, with unresolved D. V was shortened by 3 bases and J by 11 bases, with 16 bases between the two germline ends. The CDR3 sequence is 13 residues long. Germline values: CDR1 KGHSH, CDR2 LQKENI. CDR3 sequence: CASSPSRPSWAFF. The CDR3 DNA sequence: TGTGCCAGCTCACCGTCCAGGCCTTCTTGGGCTTTCTTT.

A remark on this clonotype: A read error may explain this, as a much larger clone is one base away. V gene TRBV12-5 combines with J gene TRBJ1-2; TRBD1 agrees at 8 bases. The germline CDR1 and CDR2 sequences are LGHNT and FRNRAP. CDR3 length: 14 amino acids. Losses at the gene ends were 7 bases for V and 6 bases for J; bases not matched to a gene: 10. The CDR3: CASATGQGNHGYTF. The CDR3 DNA is TGTGCTAGTGCCACCGGACAGGGAAACCATGGCTACACCTTC.

This clonotype has at least ten counts. The junction differs from germline at one of its ends, possibly a read error. The genes are TRBV5-1 and TRBJ2-7; 7 nucleotides agree with TRBD1. Germline lookup yields CDR1 SGHRS and CDR2 YFSETQ. The CDR3 is made up of 16 amino acids. The CDR3 here is CASSLRDSLFSYEQYF. The CDR3 nucleotides read TGTGCCAGCAGCCTCCGGGACAGTCTCTTCTCGTACGAGCAGTACTTC.

This clonotype showed up just a few times. The chain carries TRBV7-9 and TRBJ2-1, with D unclear. Per the germline V gene, CDR1 is SEHNR and CDR2 is FQNEAQ (reference sequence). CDR3 length: 14 residues. Trimming removed 2 bases from V and 1 base from J, with 6 bases in between. The CDR3 is CASSLSESYNEQFF. The CDR3 DNA follows: TGTGCCAGCAGCTTAAGTGAATCCTACAATGAGCAGTTCTTC.

This clonotype showed up just a few times. The gene calls are TRBV6-2 or TRBV6-3 and TRBJ2-4; no definite D call. CDR3 length equals 15 residues. V lost 2 bases to trimming and J lost 6 bases, with 14 bases between them. In germline, CDR1 is MNHEY, CDR2 SVGEGT. The CDR3 region has the DNA TGTGCCAGCAGTTACCTTTTCGGCAAGATAAACATTCAGTACTTC. Translation gives CASSYLFGKINIQYF.

This clonotype was observed many times. J is TRBJ2-7 and V is TRBV24-1, with D possibly TRBD2 on 6 matching bases. This CDR3 region has 13 residues. Germline loops: CDR1 KGHDR, CDR2 SFDVKD. V gave up 3 bases and J gave up 2 bases, with 7 bases separating them. The CDR3 protein is CATSDGGTYEQYF. The CDR3 DNA follows: TGTGCCACCAGTGATGGGGGGACCTACGAGCAGTACTTC.

This clonotype came up a few times. V usage is TRBV28 and J usage is TRBJ1-5; D is ambiguous. This CDR3 has 13 amino acids. CDR1 is MDHEN, CDR2 SYDVKM, per germline. The germline V and J ends were trimmed by 6 bases and 4 bases, with 10 bases remaining between them. The CDR3 DNA follows: TGTGCCAGCAGGTATGTGGGGAATCAGCCCCAGCATTTT. Translation gives CASRYVGNQPQHF.

This clonotype occurred many times. The chain uses TRBV2 and TRBJ2-2; maybe TRBD1 (6 bases). CDR1 SNHLY and CDR2 FYNNEI come from the germline V gene. V lost 3 bases and J lost 5, with 10 bases in between. This CDR3 region has 14 residues. CDR3 bases: TGTGCCAGCAGTGAGGCCAGGGGAACCGGGGAGCTGTTTTTT. This gives the protein CASSEARGTGELFF.

This clonotype came up many times. The CDR3 region has the DNA TGTGCCAGCAGCTTAATCAACAGAAACTCCTACGAGCAGTACTTC. Residues: CASSLINRNSYEQYF. The rearrangement links TRBV7-9 to TRBJ2-7; unclear D gene. The V gene lost 2 bases and the J gene lost 0 bases, with 11 bases spanning the gap. This CDR3 has 15 amino acids. Germline V gives CDR1 SEHNR, CDR2 FQNEAQ (reference sequence). Combining the CDR3 with reference TRBV7-9 and TRBJ2-7 gives the whole variable domain DTGVSQNPRHKITKRGQNVTFRCDPISEHNRLYWYRQTLGQGPEFLTYFQNEAQLEKSRLLSDRFSAERPKGSFSTLEIQRTEQGDSAMYLCASSLINRNSYEQYFGPGTRLTVT.

This clonotype was observed once. The V call is TRBV28, the J call TRBJ2-1; 8 bases map to TRBD2. This CDR3 spans 15 amino acids. Germline CDR1 is MDHEN and CDR2 is SYDVKM. Trimming removed 2 bases from V and 6 bases from J; junction bases left unmatched: 6. Here the CDR3 reads CASSLEPAGVNEQFF. The CDR3 nucleotides are TGTGCCAGCAGTTTAGAACCAGCGGGAGTCAATGAGCAGTTCTTC.

The genes are TRBV29-1 and TRBJ2-4; 7 bases are shared with TRBD1. Germline-derived CDR1 and CDR2 are SQVTM and ANQGSEA. V was clipped by 0 bases and J by 0 bases; unmatched bases: 2. This CDR3 spans 15 amino acids. The CDR3 coding sequence is TGCAGCGTTGAAGAGAGGGGGCTAGCCAAAAACATTCAGTACTTC. The encoded protein is CSVEERGLAKNIQYF.

This clonotype was observed many times. The rearrangement uses TRBV3-1 and TRBJ1-3; D not resolved. V gave up 5 bases and J gave up 0 bases, with 8 bases separating them. Germline V gene data show CDR1 as LGHDT and CDR2 as YNNKEL (reference sequence). The CDR3 length is 14 residues. As DNA, the CDR3 is TGTGCCAGCAGCGACCACGGCTCTGGAAACACCATATATTTT. Its protein product is CASSDHGSGNTIYF. The complete variable domain, with remaining parts taken from reference TRBV3-1 and TRBJ1-3, reads DTAVSQTPKYLVTQMGNDKSIKCEQNLGHDTMYWYKQDSKKFLKIMFSYNNKELIINETVPNRFSPKSPDKAHLNLHINSLELGDSAVYFCASSDHGSGNTIYFGEGSWLTVV.

This clonotype was detected many times. The V and J genes are TRBV20-1 and TRBJ1-5; the D is unclear. Trimming removed 6 bases at V and 3 bases at J, with 12 bases between. The CDR3 totals 13 residues. Germline assignment: CDR1 DFQATT and CDR2 SNEGSKA (reference sequence). DNA for the CDR3: TGCAGTGCCTGGCGGGCCTCCAATCAGCCCCAGCATTTT. Translation gives CSAWRASNQPQHF.

This clonotype was seen repeatedly, ten times or more. This chain uses TRBV2 with TRBJ2-7, with 10 bases fitting TRBD2. Germline lookup yields CDR1 SNHLY and CDR2 FYNNEI. J gave up 2 bases and V 6 bases, and 13 bases lay outside the gene matches. The CDR3 contains 17 residues. The CDR3 nucleotides are TGTGCCAGCAGCCTTACCGGGACTAGCGTACGAACCTACGAGCAGTACTTC. Protein product: CASSLTGTSVRTYEQYF. The whole variable domain, remainder taken from reference TRBV2 and TRBJ2-7, is EPEVTQTPSHQVTQMGQEVILRCVPISNHLYFYWYRQILGQKVEFLVSFYNNEISEKSEIFDDQFSVERPDGSNFTLKIRSTKLEDSAMYFCASSLTGTSVRTYEQYFGPGTRLTVT.

This sequence joins TRBV4-1 and TRBJ2-7; D is possibly TRBD1 (9 bases). The CDR3 extends over 15 amino acids. V shed 4 bases and J shed 4 bases, with 17 bases lying between them. Germline values: CDR1 MGHRA, CDR2 YSYEKL. The CDR3 nucleotides are TGCGCCAGCAGCCCCGGGGGGGACAGGGAGTACGAGCAGTACTTC. It codes for CASSPGGDREYEQYF.

This clonotype has at least ten counts. This sequence joins TRBV28 and TRBJ2-6, with unresolved D. The germline CDR1 and CDR2 sequences are MDHEN and SYDVKM. V was cut by 5 bases and J by 1 base, with 15 bases left in between. The CDR3 extends over 17 amino acids. CDR3 coding DNA: TGTGCCAGCAGTCCTCCCCCTGACGGGTCTGGGGCCAACGTCCTGACTTTC. The encoded protein is CASSPPPDGSGANVLTF.

This clonotype was detected only a few times. CDR3 residues: CASSELGEQFF. In DNA, the CDR3 is TGTGCCAGCAGTGAATTGGGTGAGCAGTTCTTC. The rearrangement joins TRBV25-1 to TRBJ2-1, with D hard to call. This CDR3 comprises 11 residues. Trimming removed 1 base at V and 9 bases at J, with 4 bases between. Germline loops: CDR1 MGHDK, CDR2 SYGVNS.

This clonotype was seen at least ten times. V is TRBV12-3 or TRBV12-4 and J is TRBJ2-2; D is undetermined. This CDR3 is built from 17 residues. Trimming removed 6 bases from V and 6 bases from J, with 23 bases in between. In DNA form, the CDR3 reads TGTGCCAGCAGACCCGTTGGAGCCCGAGGTCGTCCCGGGGAGCTGTTTTTT. The encoded protein is CASRPVGARGRPGELFF.

The table lists this clonotype with many counts. The chain has TRBV5-1 and TRBJ2-1; D uncertain. Germline lookup yields CDR1 SGHRS and CDR2 YFSETQ. This CDR3 contains 15 residues. V was shortened by 4 bases and J by 0 bases, with 11 bases between the two germline ends. The CDR3 DNA reads TGCGCCAGCAGCGGAGCTGATAGCTCCTACAATGAGCAGTTCTTC. Translating it yields CASSGADSSYNEQFF.

This clonotype was seen more than once but under ten times. The chain joins TRBV2 to TRBJ1-5; D perhaps matches TRBD1 (5 bases). Trimming shortened V by 6 bases and J by 1 base, and 16 bases separated the two germline ends. The CDR3 loop spans 16 amino acids. Germline CDR1 reads SNHLY; CDR2 reads FYNNEI. The CDR3 is CASRIPGRGSNQPQHF. The CDR3 DNA is TGTGCCAGCAGGATCCCGGGGAGGGGCAGCAATCAGCCCCAGCATTTT.